This T cell receptor beta chain was profiled in a study of T cells after yellow fever vaccination. Germline CDR1 and CDR2: SNHLY and FYNNEI. The CDR3 length is 13 residues. Trimming shortened V by 8 bases and J by 3 bases, and 12 bases separated the two germline ends. The sample holds many counts of this clonotype. TCRdb re-called the 5' RACE reads with MiXCR, one entry per CDR3 protein. The top ten hold 2.5% to 3% of the sample, which has under 200,000 distinct CDR3 sequences, 5.5% to 7.5% seen once. The chain is built from TRBV2 and TRBJ2-3; unclear D gene. Here the sequenced sample was CD4+ T cells sorted from PBMCs, taken less than 6 days after the first yellow fever vaccination. This clonotype was sampled from a man aged 18 to 30 who received the YFV17D yellow fever vaccine. CDR3 sequence reads: CASLERRTDTQYF. The CDR3 coding sequence is TGTGCCAGCCTTGAAAGACGGACAGATACGCAGTATTTT.